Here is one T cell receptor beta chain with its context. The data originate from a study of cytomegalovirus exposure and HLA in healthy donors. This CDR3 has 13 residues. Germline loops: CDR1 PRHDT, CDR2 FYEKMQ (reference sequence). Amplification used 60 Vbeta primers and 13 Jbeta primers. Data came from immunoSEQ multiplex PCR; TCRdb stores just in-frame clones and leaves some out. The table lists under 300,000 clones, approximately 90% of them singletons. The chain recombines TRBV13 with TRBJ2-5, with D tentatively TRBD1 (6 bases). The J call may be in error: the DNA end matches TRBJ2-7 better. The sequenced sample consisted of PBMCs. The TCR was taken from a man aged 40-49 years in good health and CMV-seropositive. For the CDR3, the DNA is TGTGCCAGCAGCTTAGCGTACAGGGACGAGCAGTACTTC. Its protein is CASSLAYRDEQYF.